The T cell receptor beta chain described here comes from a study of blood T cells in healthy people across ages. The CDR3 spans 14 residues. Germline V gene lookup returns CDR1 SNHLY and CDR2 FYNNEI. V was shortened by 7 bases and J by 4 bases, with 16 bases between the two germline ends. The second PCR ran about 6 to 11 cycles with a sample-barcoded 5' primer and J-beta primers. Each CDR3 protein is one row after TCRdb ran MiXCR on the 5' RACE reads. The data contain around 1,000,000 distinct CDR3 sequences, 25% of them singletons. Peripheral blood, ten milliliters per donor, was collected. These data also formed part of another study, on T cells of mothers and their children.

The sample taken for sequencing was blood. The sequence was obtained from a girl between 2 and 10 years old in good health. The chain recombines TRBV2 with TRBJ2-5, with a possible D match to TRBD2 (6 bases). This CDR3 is CASIEGVLAETQYF. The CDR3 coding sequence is TGTGCCAGCATCGAAGGGGTACTAGCAGAGACCCAGTACTTC.